Presented here are 23 T cell receptor beta chains from one specimen sequenced in a study of beta chain features in type 1 diabetes. Study conclusions and caveats: Among all four CD4+ subsets, Type 1 diabetes patients had TCRB CDR3s that were moderately but significantly shorter.

No antigen is known for these receptors. Every bit of the isolated RNA underwent reverse transcription, so sequencing read expressed TCRB transcripts. TCRdb's copy holds only in-frame clones and misses some; the assay was immunoSEQ multiplex PCR. The sample lists 150,000 to 200,000 clones, roughly 65% seen once, with about 0.1% in the top ten. The sample taken for sequencing was naive CD4+ T cells from blood. The receptors come from a man aged 25 to 40 with type 1 diabetes.

This sequence joins TRBV25-1 and TRBJ2-1; D perhaps matches TRBD1 (5 bases). The CDR3 totals 14 residues. Trimming left V 5 bases short and J 5 bases short, with 13 bases between. Germline loops: CDR1 MGHDK, CDR2 SYGVNS. The CDR3 reads CASSRTRFHNEQFF. The CDR3 nucleotides are TGTGCCAGCAGTAGGACAAGGTTCCACAATGAGCAGTTCTTC.

This chain uses TRBV7-9 with TRBJ2-5; tentative D call: TRBD2 (7 bases). The germline V gene has CDR1 SEHNR and CDR2 FQNEAQ (reference sequence). The V end lost 3 bases, the J end lost 1 base, and 9 bases lay between the germline ends. This CDR3 contains 14 residues. CDR3 nucleotides: TGTGCCAGCAGCTTTGCGGGGGCCCAAGAGACCCAGTACTTC. Protein: CASSFAGAQETQYF.

The V gene is TRBV11-2, the J gene TRBJ2-7; D gene uncertain. The CDR3 runs to 14 residues. The V end lost 5 bases, the J end lost 5 bases, and 16 bases lay between the germline ends. CDR1 is SGHAT and CDR2 is FQNNGV in the germline V gene. This chain's CDR3 is CASSPAVGINEQYF. The CDR3 DNA follows: TGTGCCAGCAGCCCCGCCGTAGGGATCAACGAGCAGTACTTC.

The chain links TRBV29-1 to TRBJ2-3; D is undetermined. V was shortened by 5 bases and J by 5 bases, with 17 bases between the two germline ends. The length of the CDR3 is 14 residues. Germline CDR1 and CDR2: SQVTM and ANQGSEA. Here the CDR3 reads CSVTRRSPGDTQYF. The DNA for the CDR3 is TGCAGCGTTACCCGCCGGTCCCCGGGAGATACGCAGTATTTT.

The chain uses TRBV7-9 and TRBJ2-7; D may match TRBD1 or TRBD2 (5 bases each). Germline CDR1 SEHNR, CDR2 FQNEAQ (reference sequence). V was clipped by 3 bases and J by 5 bases, with 11 bases between them. The CDR3 consists of 13 residues. The CDR3 loop reads CASSFAGADEQYF. Written as DNA, the CDR3 is TGTGCCAGCAGCTTTGCCGGGGCCGACGAGCAGTACTTC.

Notes on this clone: The same CDR3 is also encoded by other DNA sequences in this sample. The chain joins TRBV5-1 to TRBJ2-3, with D hard to call. Germline V gene lookup returns CDR1 SGHRS and CDR2 YFSETQ. The V and J ends lost 0 bases and 1 base respectively, with 9 bases between them. This CDR3 region has 15 residues. DNA for the CDR3: TGCGCCAGCAGCTTGGTGCCTAGTGGCACAGATACGCAGTATTTT. Amino acids: CASSLVPSGTDTQYF.

This clone occurred a few times. The chain uses TRBV7-2 and TRBJ2-2; D remains ambiguous. This CDR3 is 15 amino acids long. V was trimmed by 1 base and J by 8 bases, leaving 14 bases between them. CDR1 is SGHTA and CDR2 is FQGNSA in the germline V gene. This CDR3 is CASSLVGPQAGELFF. CDR3 nucleotide sequence: TGTGCCAGCAGCTTAGTTGGACCCCAAGCAGGGGAGCTGTTTTTT.

This chain joins TRBV30 and TRBJ1-1, with TRBD1 as a possible D gene (5 bases). Trimming took 3 bases from V and 0 from J, leaving 8 bases between them. Per the germline V gene, CDR1 is GTSNPN and CDR2 is SVGIG (reference sequence). The CDR3 spans 13 residues. DNA of the CDR3: TGTGCCTGGAGCCGGGGGATGAACACTGAAGCTTTCTTT. It codes for CAWSRGMNTEAFF.

The rearrangement links TRBV13 to TRBJ2-5, with 11 positions matching TRBD1. Germline V gene data show CDR1 as PRHDT and CDR2 as FYEKMQ (reference sequence). Losses at the gene ends were 6 bases for V and 6 bases for J; bases not matched to a gene: 6. The CDR3 contains 14 residues. The CDR3 sequence: CASRGTGGEKTQYF. In nucleotides, the CDR3 is TGTGCCAGCAGAGGGACAGGGGGAGAAAAGACCCAGTACTTC.

The chain joins TRBV7-2 to TRBJ2-5; D is ambiguous. This CDR3 spans 14 amino acids. V shed 2 bases and J shed 2 bases, with 9 bases lying between them. CDR1 is SGHTA and CDR2 is FQGNSA in the germline V gene. The CDR3 nucleotides read TGTGCCAGCAGCTTAACAACTGTACAAGAGACCCAGTACTTC. Protein product: CASSLTTVQETQYF.

The chain has TRBV6-5 and TRBJ1-1, with D unclear. CDR3 length: 13 residues. Germline loops: CDR1 MNHEY, CDR2 SVGAGI. The germline V and J ends were trimmed by 4 bases and 5 bases, with 11 bases remaining between them. CDR3 in amino acids: CASSSSVDTEAFF. Written as DNA, the CDR3 is TGTGCCAGCAGTTCCTCAGTAGATACTGAAGCTTTCTTT.

This clone has only one observation. The chain carries TRBV9 and TRBJ1-2; D is ambiguous. The CDR3 spans 13 residues. From germline, CDR1 is SGDLS and CDR2 YYNGEE. The germline V and J ends were trimmed by 0 bases and 6 bases, with 9 bases remaining between them. The CDR3 DNA is TGTGCCAGCAGCGTAGAAGGGAATCATGGCTACACCTTC. Residues: CASSVEGNHGYTF.

This sequence joins TRBV23-1 and TRBJ2-3; 9 bases are shared with TRBD1. TRBV23-1 is placed among ORFs of uncertain function. This CDR3 has 18 amino acids. V was clipped by 0 bases and J by 1 base; unmatched bases: 8. DNA for the CDR3: TGCGCCAGCAGTCAATCCCCAGGGACAGGGTTTCGCACAGATACGCAGTATTTT. Translated: CASSQSPGTGFRTDTQYF.

The chain links TRBV7-2 to TRBJ1-1; a possible D gene is TRBD1 (5 bases). From germline, CDR1 is SGHTA and CDR2 FQGNSA. V was pared by 5 bases and J by 2 bases, with 9 bases between. This CDR3 has 13 amino acids. The CDR3 coding sequence is TGTGCCAGCAGCACCGACAGCAACACTGAAGCTTTCTTT. It codes for CASSTDSNTEAFF.

The chain combines TRBV5-1 with TRBJ2-5, with a weak D call TRBD2 (6 bases). This CDR3 has 14 residues. Germline CDR1 reads SGHRS; CDR2 reads YFSETQ. V gave up 4 bases and J gave up 5 bases, with 15 bases separating them. The CDR3 sequence is CASSVQAGRETQYF. For the CDR3, the DNA is TGCGCCAGCAGCGTACAGGCAGGGAGGGAGACCCAGTACTTC.

This chain uses TRBV30 with TRBJ2-4; 9 positions match TRBD1. V was pared by 2 bases and J by 7 bases, with 9 bases of the junction left unmatched. There are 15 residues in the CDR3. Germline assignment: CDR1 GTSNPN and CDR2 SVGIG (reference sequence). CDR3 residues: CAWSRTRTGVNIQYF. CDR3 DNA: TGTGCCTGGAGTCGAACTAGGACAGGGGTCAACATTCAGTACTTC.

The rearrangement uses TRBV13 and TRBJ2-7; 7 positions match TRBD1. CDR3 length: 15 residues. Germline values: CDR1 PRHDT, CDR2 FYEKMQ (reference sequence). J was trimmed by 2 bases and V by 4 bases; bases with no gene match: 8. CDR3 region: CASSSARDRAYEQYF. The CDR3 region has the DNA TGTGCCAGCAGCTCCGCACGTGACAGGGCCTACGAGCAGTACTTC.

The sample holds a few counts of this clone. The rearrangement joins TRBV29-1 to TRBJ1-1; D not certain. The CDR3 has 13 amino acids. Per the germline V gene, CDR1 is SQVTM and CDR2 is ANQGSEA. V was cut by 7 bases and J by 3 bases, with 15 bases left in between. CDR3 loop: CSAAYRGHTEAFF. CDR3 DNA sequence: TGCAGCGCTGCTTACCGCGGGCACACTGAAGCTTTCTTT. The complete variable domain, with remaining parts taken from reference TRBV29-1 and TRBJ1-1, reads SAVISQKPSRDICQRGTSLTIQCQVDSQVTMMFWYRQQPGQSLTLIATANQGSEATYESGFVIDKFPISRPNLTFSTLTVSNMSPEDSSIYLCSAAYRGHTEAFFGQGTRLTVV.

The DNA for the CDR3 is TGTGCCAGCAGCCCGGGACAACATCAGCCCCAGCATTTT. Translation: CASSPGQHQPQHF. The J gene is TRBJ1-5, the V gene TRBV7-9, with a possible D match to TRBD1 (6 bases). The ends were cut back, 5 bases at V and 5 bases at J, with 10 bases in the middle. CDR1 and CDR2 from the germline V gene are SEHNR and FQNEAQ (reference sequence). The length of the CDR3 is 13 residues.

The table lists this clone with a few counts. The J gene is TRBJ1-1, the V gene TRBV25-1; a weak D match, TRBD1 (5 bases). This CDR3 spans 14 amino acids. From germline, CDR1 is MGHDK and CDR2 SYGVNS. V dropped 6 bases and J dropped 4 bases, with 15 bases sitting between them. The CDR3, as DNA: TGTGCCAGCAGGGATCAGGGAGGGTCCACTGAAGCTTTCTTT. Encoded protein: CASRDQGGSTEAFF. The variable domain in full, with the rest retrieved from reference TRBV25-1 and TRBJ1-1, is EADIYQTPRYLVIGTGKKITLECSQTMGHDKMYWYQQDPGMELHLIHYSYGVNSTEKGDLSSESTVSRIRTEHFPLTLESARPSHTSQYLCASRDQGGSTEAFFGQGTRLTVV.

This clone was counted once. V usage is TRBV4-3 and J usage is TRBJ2-1, with 7 positions matching TRBD1. V dropped 1 base and J dropped 7; count of bases not matched to a gene: 4. The CDR3 totals 14 residues. Looked up from germline, CDR1 is LGHNA and CDR2 is YSLEER. CDR3: CASSQVAGGNEQFF. The CDR3 DNA reads TGCGCCAGCAGCCAAGTGGCAGGGGGAAATGAGCAGTTCTTC.

The chain links TRBV7-2 to TRBJ2-5; a weak D match, TRBD2 (6 bases). The length of the CDR3 is 15 residues. V lost 5 bases, J lost 2 bases, and 15 bases lay in between. From germline, CDR1 is SGHTA and CDR2 FQGNSA. In DNA form, the CDR3 reads TGTGCCAGCAGCACACGACGGGCGGGGCAAGAGACCCAGTACTTC. The encoded protein is CASSTRRAGQETQYF.

V and J are TRBV9 and TRBJ2-1; D is possibly TRBD1 (6 bases). There are 13 residues in the CDR3. Germline loops: CDR1 SGDLS, CDR2 YYNGEE. Trimming took off 2 bases at V and 10 bases at J, with 13 bases between the two ends. The chain's CDR3 is CASSVLPGTEQFF. Here the CDR3 DNA reads TGTGCCAGCAGCGTCCTACCCGGGACAGAGCAGTTCTTC. Combining the CDR3 with reference TRBV9 and TRBJ2-1 gives the whole variable domain DSGVTQTPKHLITATGQRVTLRCSPRSGDLSVYWYQQSLDQGLQFLIQYYNGEERAKGNILERFSAQQFPDLHSELNLSSLELGDSALYFCASSVLPGTEQFFGPGTRLTVL.